These 18 T cell receptor beta chains originate from one sample sequenced in a study of identical twins. TCRdb reanalysed the 5' RACE reads using MiXCR and keeps one entry per CDR3 protein. The sample comprises about 660,000 distinct CDR3 sequences, 8.6% of which are singletons, and 0.85% to 1% rests with the top ten. The same data also contributed to another study, on yellow fever vaccine responses in identical twins.

Input material: PBMCs. These receptors were obtained from a woman aged 18-29 years in good health.

This sequence joins TRBV6-5 and TRBJ2-7, with 7 bases identical to TRBD1. The CDR3 is 16 amino acids. CDR1 is MNHEY, CDR2 SVGAGI, per germline. Trimming took 2 bases from V and 0 from J; bases not matched to a gene: 7. The CDR3 sequence: CASSYPTGARSYEQYF. The CDR3, as DNA: TGTGCCAGCAGTTACCCCACAGGGGCTCGCTCCTACGAGCAGTACTTC.

The chain is built from TRBV10-3 and TRBJ2-3, with 10 positions matching TRBD2. CDR1 and CDR2 (germline): ENHRY, SYGVKD. The V gene end was trimmed by 5 bases and the J gene end by 1 base; junction bases not matched to a gene: 3. The length of the CDR3 is 15 residues. CDR3 nucleotides: TGTGCCATCAGTCGAGCGGGAGGGGGCACAGATACGCAGTATTTT. Its translation: CAISRAGGGTDTQYF.

This clonotype appeared many times. This chain links TRBV5-1 with TRBJ1-6, with D perhaps matching TRBD1 (6 bases). This CDR3 spans 14 amino acids. CDR1 is SGHRS, CDR2 YFSETQ, per germline. V dropped 0 bases and J dropped 8 bases, with 9 bases sitting between them. CDR3 in DNA: TGCGCCAGCAGCTTGGTACAGGGAGATTCACCCCTCCACTTT. This codes for CASSLVQGDSPLHF.

The chain links TRBV19 to TRBJ2-1; D not certain. Germline lookup yields CDR1 LNHDA and CDR2 SQIVND (reference sequence). Trimming left V 3 bases short and J 0 bases short, with 15 bases between. The CDR3 spans 17 residues. The CDR3 DNA is TGTGCCAGTAGTATTCTGGCGCGAGCGAGCTCCTACAATGAGCAGTTCTTC. Encoded protein: CASSILARASSYNEQFF.

This clonotype was detected many times. CDR3 DNA: TGTGCCAGCAGCTTAACAGTTGAAGCTTTCTTT. Protein sequence: CASSLTVEAFF. The V gene is TRBV7-9, the J gene TRBJ1-1; D gene ambiguous. V lost 2 bases, J lost 7 bases, and 5 bases lay in between. The germline V gene encodes CDR1 SEHNR and CDR2 FQNEAQ (reference sequence). This CDR3 region has 11 residues.

In its sample, this clonotype was seen a few times. The chain is built from TRBV29-1 and TRBJ2-1; tentative D call: TRBD1 (5 bases). This CDR3 region has 13 residues. Germline loops: CDR1 SQVTM, CDR2 ANQGSEA. The V end lost 4 bases, the J end lost 0 bases, and 7 bases lay between the germline ends. The CDR3 loop is CSVGQSSYNEQFF. CDR3 bases: TGCAGCGTTGGACAGAGCTCCTACAATGAGCAGTTCTTC.

This clonotype has a count of ten or more. The CDR3 nucleotides read TGTGCCAGCAGTTCCCGGACAGTCTATGGCTACACCTTC. Protein product: CASSSRTVYGYTF. The chain has TRBV6-5 and TRBJ1-2; maybe TRBD1 (6 bases). V lost 4 bases and J 4 bases, leaving 10 bases between the germline ends. The CDR3 runs to 13 residues. The V gene's germline CDR1 is MNHEY and CDR2 SVGAGI.

This clonotype was counted ten times or more. The V and J genes are TRBV28 and TRBJ2-2; D perhaps matches TRBD2 (6 bases). The CDR3 spans 15 residues. Trimming took off 7 bases at V and 0 bases at J, with 12 bases between the two ends. From germline, CDR1 is MDHEN and CDR2 SYDVKM. CDR3 in amino acids: CASNAGLTNTGELFF. The CDR3 coding sequence is TGTGCCAGCAATGCGGGACTTACGAACACCGGGGAGCTGTTTTTT.

The sample holds many counts of this clonotype. The chain employs TRBV29-1 and TRBJ2-5, with 10 bases aligning to TRBD2. J lost 4 bases, V lost 4 bases, and 6 bases had no gene match. This CDR3 spans 14 amino acids. The germline CDR1 and CDR2 sequences are SQVTM and ANQGSEA. CDR3 bases: TGCAGCGTTGTAGCGGGGGGTGTTGGAGAGACCCAGTACTTC. Protein: CSVVAGGVGETQYF.

The gene calls are TRBV27 and TRBJ2-7, with 7 bases aligning to TRBD2. The CDR3 totals 16 residues. V lost 6 bases to trimming and J lost 1 base; unmatched junction nucleotides: 12. CDR1 and CDR2 (germline): MNHEY, SMNVEV (reference sequence). The CDR3 bases are TGTGCCAGCAGCCCGAACCGGGGGAGGGAGTCCTACGAGCAGTACTTC. It codes for CASSPNRGRESYEQYF.

This clonotype was recorded a few times. The chain links TRBV24-1 to TRBJ2-7, with 10 positions matching TRBD2. Trimming cost V 4 bases and J 5 bases; bases outside gene matches: 19. In germline, CDR1 is KGHDR, CDR2 SFDVKD. This CDR3 is built from 19 residues. The CDR3 bases are TGTGCCACCAGTGACCACAAAGGGAGCGGGGGGGCGATAGGCAACGAGCAGTACTTC. Translated: CATSDHKGSGGAIGNEQYF.

The chain carries TRBV4-3 and TRBJ2-3; either TRBD1 or TRBD2 may supply D (6 bases each). The CDR3 has 16 residues. The germline V gene encodes CDR1 LGHNA and CDR2 YSLEER. Trimming left V 1 base short and J 0 bases short, with 11 bases between. CDR3 residues: CASSQGGGTSTDTQYF. The CDR3, as DNA: TGCGCCAGCAGCCAAGGGGGCGGGACAAGCACAGATACGCAGTATTTT.

This clonotype was seen at least ten times. The J gene is TRBJ2-2, the V gene TRBV10-3; D might be TRBD1 (7 bases). Trimming pared 3 bases from V and 5 bases from J, leaving 13 bases between. Germline V gene data show CDR1 as ENHRY and CDR2 as SYGVKD. The CDR3 spans 15 residues. CDR3 loop: CAISEDRAGTGELFF. In DNA, the CDR3 is TGTGCCATCAGTGAAGACAGGGCGGGGACCGGGGAGCTGTTTTTT.

V gene TRBV6-1 combines with J gene TRBJ1-1; D is undetermined. Per the germline V gene, CDR1 is MNHNS and CDR2 is SASEGT. Trimming cost V 7 bases and J 4 bases, with 10 bases left between them. The CDR3 spans 12 residues. The CDR3 bases are TGTGCCAGCACCTCTGATGGCACTGAAGCTTTCTTT. Amino acids: CASTSDGTEAFF.

This clonotype came up a few times. The chain's CDR3 is CASSELPKAEAFF. The CDR3, as DNA: TGTGCCAGCAGCGAACTCCCTAAGGCTGAAGCTTTCTTT. The chain links TRBV6-4 to TRBJ1-1; D is ambiguous. V was clipped by 6 bases and J by 6 bases, with 14 bases between them. There are 13 residues in the CDR3. The V gene's germline CDR1 is MRHNA and CDR2 SNTAGT.

V and J are TRBV11-2 and TRBJ2-6; D uncertain. This CDR3 comprises 16 residues. V lost 5 bases, J lost 2 bases, and 13 bases lay in between. Germline V gene data show CDR1 as SGHAT and CDR2 as FQNNGV. CDR3 sequence (DNA): TGTGCCAGCAGCCACATCCAGAAGGCTGGGGCCAACGTCCTGACTTTC. It specifies CASSHIQKAGANVLTF. The full variable domain, with the rest looked up from reference TRBV11-2 and TRBJ2-6, is EAGVAQSPRYKIIEKRQSVAFWCNPISGHATLYWYQQILGQGPKLLIQFQNNGVVDDSQLPKDRFSAERLKGVDSTLKIQPAKLEDSAVYLCASSHIQKAGANVLTFGAGSRLTVL.

This clonotype was seen a handful of times. The chain has TRBV4-3 and TRBJ1-2; possible D gene TRBD1, 6 bases. The CDR3 totals 16 residues. Germline loops: CDR1 LGHNA, CDR2 YSLEER. V lost 0 bases and J 2 bases, leaving 13 bases between the germline ends. The CDR3 protein is CASSQDGQGRNYGYTF. CDR3 nucleotides: TGCGCCAGCAGCCAAGATGGGCAGGGGCGGAACTATGGCTACACCTTC.

This clonotype has a count of ten or more. This chain connects TRBV5-1 to TRBJ2-7; 8 nucleotides agree with TRBD1. The CDR3 loop spans 18 amino acids. Germline CDR1 reads SGHRS; CDR2 reads YFSETQ. The V gene end was trimmed by 1 base and the J gene end by 6 bases; junction bases not matched to a gene: 18. CDR3 DNA: TGCGCCAGCAGCTTGCCCACCACCGAGCAGGCAGGGGGCTCCGAGCAGTACTTC. Amino acids: CASSLPTTEQAGGSEQYF.